This TCR beta chain was identified in a study of OX40 agonist ivuxolimab in advanced cancers. Background on the study: One hepatocellular carcinoma and a couple of cutaneous melanoma patients partially responded.

Points from the study as a whole: CD8+ T cells were the subset that, on average, had more expanded clones than CD4+. There were also nonresponders showing low normalized T-cell clonal expansion.

Clones were sequenced by immunoSEQ multiplex PCR, and TCRdb holds only the in-frame ones, with some missing. The sample records under 75,000 clones, roughly nine tenths being singletons. V shed 2 bases and J 6 bases; nucleotides not matched to a gene: 13. This CDR3 is 16 amino acids long. Germline V lookup: CDR1 MNHEY, CDR2 SVGAGI. Concerning this clone itself: As yet, its antigen is unknown.

This TCR came from an adult with an advanced solid tumor such as melanoma, head and neck, liver or kidney cancer. The source was CD4+ or CD8+ T cells sorted from blood, collected in a trial of the OX40 agonist ivuxolimab. The chain links TRBV6-5 to TRBJ2-7; 7 bases map to TRBD2. CDR3 DNA sequence: TGTGCCAGCAGTTACCGCAAGTTCGGTGGGACTACCGAGCAGTACTTC. Its protein product is CASSYRKFGGTTEQYF.